This T cell receptor beta chain was sequenced during a study of blood T cells in healthy people across ages. Comments on this clonotype: Its target is unknown.

J was trimmed by 2 bases and V by 5 bases; bases with no gene match: 12. This CDR3 spans 17 amino acids. Looked up from germline, CDR1 is SEHNR and CDR2 is FQNEAQ (reference sequence). Primers used in a second PCR of roughly 6 to 11 cycles were a sample-barcoded 5' primer and a J-beta primer mix. TCRdb called the 5' RACE reads again in MiXCR, with one record for every CDR3 protein. The sample has about 800,000 distinct CDR3 sequences, around a quarter seen once. Study-level findings and limits: Donor CMV status, an unknown factor, possibly confounded changes in expanded clonotypes.

The same specimen was also included in a second study, on T cells of mothers and their children. From that report: Donation was provided by three healthy Caucasian mothers along with their six children. Second-round PCR products received sample barcodes and 2-4 random nucleotides from the M1S primer.

The sequencing input was blood. The receptor's source is a boy aged 5-17 years in good health. The rearrangement uses TRBV7-9 and TRBJ1-2; the match to TRBD1 covers 9 bases. CDR3 region: CASSLAGTGPENYGYTF. CDR3 coding DNA: TGTGCCAGCAGCCTTGCGGGGACAGGGCCCGAAAACTATGGCTACACCTTC.